These T cell receptor beta chains were read from a single sample in a study of OX40 agonist ivuxolimab in advanced cancers. Assay used: immunoSEQ multiplex PCR; TCRdb lists only in-frame clones, some missing. The sample lists more than 50,000 clones; 70% to 80% were seen once. The sample in question was CD4+ or CD8+ T cells sorted from blood, obtained in a trial of the OX40 agonist ivuxolimab. Receptors originate from an adult with an advanced solid tumor such as melanoma, head and neck, liver or kidney cancer. Both conserved end residues are part of each CDR3.

len	v_gene	j_gene	CDR3aa
14	TRBV11-2	TRBJ2-4	CASSPGIAKNIQYF
15	TRBV6-6	TRBJ1-4	CASSPRVTTNEKLFF
15	TRBV6-1	TRBJ1-2	CASSEAWQANYGYTF
14	TRBV18	TRBJ2-3	CASSWDEGADTQYF
16	TRBV5-4	TRBJ2-3	CASSLGLTGRTDTQYF
11	TRBV15	NA	CATSRLGEQYF
14	TRBV5-1	TRBJ2-2	CASSPGGITGELFF
14	TRBV7-6	TRBJ1-2	CASSSDRANYGYTF
15	TRBV28	TRBJ2-1	CASSFTGSSYNEQFF
13	TRBV10-1	TRBJ1-2	CASTGQESYGYTF
11	TRBV5-4	TRBJ2-3	CASSVTDTQYF
12	TRBV7-9	TRBJ1-1	CASTLGDTEAFF
17	TRBV18	TRBJ2-1	CASSPYYSSLGGHEQFF
15	TRBV9	TRBJ2-7	CASSARDRGVREQYF
14	TRBV19	TRBJ2-2	CASSTSRVTGELFF
16	TRBV28	TRBJ1-6	CASSPATKGYNSPLHF
14	TRBV11-2	TRBJ2-3	CASSFLQGAATQYF
15	TRBV7-8	TRBJ1-4	CASSQGSYLNEKLFF
14	TRBV7-3	TRBJ2-1	CASSLGPQGTEQFF
15	TRBV11-3	TRBJ1-1	CASRLRGGINTEAFF
14	TRBV2	TRBJ2-5	CASSARGAGETQYF
15	TRBV19	TRBJ2-6	CASSIRISGANVLTF
15	TRBV19	TRBJ2-1	CASSITSGAYNEQFF
13	TRBV11-2	TRBJ2-5	CASGRWGEETQYF
13	TRBV6-5	TRBJ1-5	CASSSDRAQPQHF
17	TRBV4-1	TRBJ2-5	CASSQDRGRGLQETQYF
14	TRBV5-1	TRBJ2-5	CASSRDSSQETQYF
13	TRBV2	TRBJ2-7	CASSIDRSYEQYF
16	TRBV5-1	TRBJ2-3	CASSLGTALSTDTQYF
16	TRBV29-1	TRBJ2-1	CSVGPGTPFSYNEQFF
16	TRBV6-5	TRBJ2-2	CASSYLAREGTGELFF
17	TRBV2	TRBJ2-6	CASLGAGWKSGANVLTF
13	TRBV30	TRBJ1-2	CAWSAGFDYGYTF
14	TRBV7-2	TRBJ1-3	CASSRQGFGNTIYF
15	TRBV5-1	TRBJ2-7	CASSYGPGQNYEQYF
13	TRBV10-3	TRBJ2-7	CAISVTGEGEQYF
14	TRBV19	TRBJ1-6	CASSKHGANSPLHF
15	TRBV7-9	TRBJ1-5	CASSLGPGFNQPQHF
15	TRBV5-1	TRBJ2-3	CASSPDGITADTQYF
12	TRBV19	TRBJ2-7	CASSKGSYEQYF
11	TRBV7-9	TRBJ1-2	CASSVSEGYTF
15	TRBV15	TRBJ2-6	CATSRGGSGANVLTF
14	TRBV25-1	TRBJ1-1	CASAPGGLGTEAFF
13	TRBV7-9	TRBJ2-7	CASSSTGVSEQYF
17	TRBV18	TRBJ1-3	CASSRNRVLSSGNTIYF
14	TRBV30	TRBJ1-2	CAWRLQGGSYGYTF